Listed here are 20 T cell receptor beta chains from one sample, sequenced in a study of cytomegalovirus exposure and HLA in healthy donors (dated 2017 in TCRdb). Receptors were amplified or captured by the immunoSEQ multiplex PCR assay. TCRdb re-hosts the immuneACCESS table, in-frame sequences only. Its copies lack some clones; in the studies checked, an unresolved V gene accounts for under half of them, and the cause for the rest is not known. The sample contains around 190,000 clones, around nine tenths of them found a single time. The ten top clones hold around 7.2% of the sample. The sample taken for sequencing was PBMCs. The receptor set was obtained from a man between 25 and 39 years old in good health and CMV-seropositive.

Note on this clone: The junction departs from the called germline gene at one end, perhaps through a read error. This chain links TRBV25-1 with TRBJ1-2; 8 bases align to TRBD1. This CDR3 contains 13 residues. Germline V lookup: CDR1 MGHDK, CDR2 SYGVNS. In nucleotides, the CDR3 is TGTGCCAGCAGTCTTGGACAGGGCGATGGCCACACCTTC. It yields the protein CASSLGQGDGHTF.

The chain links TRBV7-8 to TRBJ1-6; no reliable D call. Germline CDR1 reads SGHVS; CDR2 reads FQNEAQ. V gave up 5 bases and J gave up 8 bases, with 10 bases separating them. The CDR3 runs to 13 residues. The CDR3 region has the DNA TGTGCCAGCAGCCCGACGGCGGATTCACCCCTCCACTTT. It codes for CASSPTADSPLHF.

About this clone: Within the sample, other DNA sequences also encode this same CDR3. The gene calls are TRBV5-1 and TRBJ1-5; TRBD1 aligns across 7 bases. The CDR3 is made up of 15 amino acids. CDR1 SGHRS and CDR2 YFSETQ come from the germline V gene. With V trimmed by 0 bases and J by 6 bases, 6 bases remained unmatched. This CDR3 reads CASSLEGGAGQPQHF. The CDR3 DNA follows: TGCGCCAGCAGCTTGGAAGGGGGCGCTGGTCAGCCCCAGCATTTT.

The chain recombines TRBV2 with TRBJ1-2; D gene unclear. This CDR3 has 13 residues. Germline CDR1 reads SNHLY; CDR2 reads FYNNEI. V was cut by 2 bases and J by 3 bases, with 7 bases left in between. CDR3 region: CASSELGDYGYTF. DNA for the CDR3: TGTGCCAGCAGTGAACTTGGGGACTATGGCTACACCTTC.

The chain carries TRBV7-9 and TRBJ2-2; no clear D. V was trimmed by 3 bases and J by 4 bases, leaving 6 bases between them. CDR3 size: 13 residues. Germline loops: CDR1 SEHNR, CDR2 FQNEAQ (reference sequence). As DNA, the CDR3 is TGTGCCAGCAGCTTCCCTATCACCGGGGAGCTGTTTTTT. Translating gives CASSFPITGELFF. The complete variable domain, with remaining parts taken from reference TRBV7-9 and TRBJ2-2, reads DTGVSQNPRHKITKRGQNVTFRCDPISEHNRLYWYRQTLGQGPEFLTYFQNEAQLEKSRLLSDRFSAERPKGSFSTLEIQRTEQGDSAMYLCASSFPITGELFFGEGSRLTVL.

Within the sample, this clone is medium-sized. The chain recombines TRBV23-1 with TRBJ2-7; perhaps TRBD1 as D (7 bases). TRBV23-1 is an ORF, with its function uncertain. The CDR3 spans 17 residues. V was pared by 2 bases and J by 4 bases, with 21 bases between. The CDR3 DNA follows: TGCGCCAGCAGTCAACGCCCCCTGGGCAGGGGGGTATACGAGCAGTACTTC. This sequence encodes CASSQRPLGRGVYEQYF.

This clone was found once. The CDR3, as DNA: TGTGCCAGCAGCGTAGCGGGAACTAGCGGGGGCCCCGGGAGATACAATGAGCAGTTCTTC. Protein sequence: CASSVAGTSGGPGRYNEQFF. V and J are TRBV9 and TRBJ2-1, with 11 bases aligning to TRBD2. The V gene end was trimmed by 0 bases and the J gene end by 4 bases; junction bases not matched to a gene: 15. This CDR3 has 20 residues. Germline loops: CDR1 SGDLS, CDR2 YYNGEE. The full variable domain, its missing parts supplied by reference TRBV9 and TRBJ2-1, is DSGVTQTPKHLITATGQRVTLRCSPRSGDLSVYWYQQSLDQGLQFLIQYYNGEERAKGNILERFSAQQFPDLHSELNLSSLELGDSALYFCASSVAGTSGGPGRYNEQFFGPGTRLTVL.

The gene calls are TRBV7-6 and TRBJ1-2, with a weak D call TRBD1 (6 bases). The V end lost 5 bases, the J end lost 2 bases, and 9 bases lay between the germline ends. This CDR3 has 13 residues. The V gene's germline CDR1 is SGHVS and CDR2 FNYEAQ. Here the CDR3 DNA reads TGTGCCAGCAGCCCCGACAGGAACTATGGCTACACCTTC. Its translation: CASSPDRNYGYTF.

This chain joins TRBV19 and TRBJ2-7; a possible D gene is TRBD2 (6 bases). Per the germline V gene, CDR1 is LNHDA and CDR2 is SQIVND (reference sequence). The V end lost 4 bases, the J end lost 0 bases, and 13 bases lay between the germline ends. The CDR3 covers 15 residues. The CDR3 sequence is CASSNQAGTSYEQYF. CDR3 sequence (DNA): TGTGCCAGTAGTAATCAGGCGGGAACCTCCTACGAGCAGTACTTC.

This sequence joins TRBV2 and TRBJ2-1, with TRBD2 matching 9 bases. In germline, CDR1 is SNHLY, CDR2 FYNNEI. V lost 4 bases and J lost 6; bases outside the gene matches: 4. The length of the CDR3 is 14 residues. The CDR3 protein is CASSGRGGPNEQFF. In DNA, the CDR3 is TGTGCCAGCAGTGGGCGGGGGGGTCCCAATGAGCAGTTCTTC.

The chain couples TRBV5-1 to TRBJ2-2, with 8 bases aligning to TRBD1. The germline CDR1 and CDR2 sequences are SGHRS and YFSETQ. V lost 3 bases, J lost 5 bases, and 6 bases stayed unmatched. The CDR3 has 15 residues. The CDR3 nucleotides read TGCGCCAGCAGCTCCGGACAGGGTGGAACCGGGGAGCTGTTTTTT. This sequence encodes CASSSGQGGTGELFF.

The V and J genes are TRBV29-1 and TRBJ1-1; 7 bases map to TRBD1. Trimming at V came to 6 bases and at J to 2 bases, leaving 9 bases not matched to a gene. The CDR3 spans 14 residues. CDR1 and CDR2 from the germline V gene are SQVTM and ANQGSEA. The CDR3 bases are TGCAGCGTCAAGCCTCGACAGGGAAACACTGAAGCTTTCTTT. Protein product: CSVKPRQGNTEAFF. Based on the CDR3 plus reference TRBV29-1 and TRBJ1-1, the full variable domain is SAVISQKPSRDICQRGTSLTIQCQVDSQVTMMFWYRQQPGQSLTLIATANQGSEATYESGFVIDKFPISRPNLTFSTLTVSNMSPEDSSIYLCSVKPRQGNTEAFFGQGTRLTVV.

This chain joins TRBV7-3 and TRBJ2-7; D is unclear. The ends were cut back, 9 bases at V and 6 bases at J, with 18 bases in the middle. Germline CDR1 SGHTA, CDR2 FQGTGA. This CDR3 region has 13 residues. The CDR3 reads CASSTSLTGEQYF. CDR3 in DNA: TGTGCCAGTTCGACATCTCTTACGGGCGAGCAGTACTTC.

The V and J genes are TRBV2 and TRBJ2-3; 7 bases fit TRBD2. Germline lookup yields CDR1 SNHLY and CDR2 FYNNEI. CDR3 length equals 15 residues. The J segment lost 0 bases and the V segment lost 8 bases, leaving 8 bases of the junction unmatched. The CDR3 sequence is CASGDGGGSTDTQYF. The CDR3 region has the DNA TGTGCCAGCGGCGATGGCGGGGGAAGCACAGATACGCAGTATTTT.

This sequence joins TRBV4-2 and TRBJ2-3; D could derive from TRBD1 or TRBD2 (5 bases each). CDR3 size: 16 residues. Trimming cost V 5 bases and J 2 bases, with 17 bases left between them. Germline CDR1 LGHNA, CDR2 YNFKEQ. The CDR3 sequence is CASSARPRGPTDTQYF. CDR3 coding DNA: TGTGCCAGCAGCGCCCGTCCGAGGGGTCCCACAGATACGCAGTATTTT.

This rearrangement joins TRBV27 to TRBJ2-7, with 8 bases identical to TRBD2. The CDR3 consists of 14 residues. Germline trimming cut 3 bases from V and 3 bases from J; bases unmatched to any gene: 4. CDR1 is MNHEY and CDR2 is SMNVEV in the germline V gene (reference sequence). CDR3 region: CASSLGTRGYEQYF. CDR3 nucleotides: TGTGCCAGCAGTTTGGGGACTAGAGGCTACGAGCAGTACTTC.

The CDR3 protein is CSVAWTRAYEQYF. CDR3 in DNA: TGCAGCGTTGCATGGACGAGAGCCTACGAGCAGTACTTC. The genes are TRBV29-1 and TRBJ2-7; no clear D. Per germline, CDR1 SQVTM and CDR2 ANQGSEA. The V and J ends lost 4 bases and 2 bases respectively, with 12 bases between them. This CDR3 has 13 residues.

The CDR3 region is CAAGQVQNQPQHF. The CDR3 nucleotides read TGTGCCGCTGGCCAGGTGCAGAATCAGCCCCAGCATTTT. The chain couples TRBV28 to TRBJ1-5; the D is unclear. Germline V lookup: CDR1 MDHEN, CDR2 SYDVKM. Between the trimmed V and J ends, which lost 11 bases and 4 bases, there was a span of 15 bases. The CDR3 runs to 13 residues.

The gene calls are TRBV9 and TRBJ2-7; TRBD2 matches at 8 bases. The CDR3 spans 15 residues. The V and J ends lost 0 bases and 3 bases, in that order; junction bases with no gene match: 5. In germline, CDR1 is SGDLS, CDR2 YYNGEE. CDR3 sequence reads: CASSVGTGGGYEQYF. CDR3 in DNA: TGTGCCAGCAGCGTAGGGACCGGGGGGGGCTACGAGCAGTACTTC.

The rearrangement links TRBV11-2 to TRBJ2-7, with TRBD2 matching 7 bases. V trimming: 5 bases; J trimming: 4 bases; junction bases outside the gene matches: 11. The CDR3 spans 15 residues. The germline V gene encodes CDR1 SGHAT and CDR2 FQNNGV. The CDR3 reads CASSRSGGGVYEQYF. The CDR3, as DNA: TGTGCCAGCAGCCGCTCAGGCGGGGGTGTGTACGAGCAGTACTTC.